This is a list of T cell receptor beta chains from one sample in a study of T cell changes during pregnancy in multiple sclerosis. Measured with immunoSEQ multiplex PCR; TCRdb has only the in-frame clones, and not every one. In the table there are tens of thousands of clones, about 93% of which are singletons. The sequences come from CD4+ T cells from peripheral blood mononuclear cells, collected before pregnancy. The receptor source for this set is a female donor with multiple sclerosis, enrolled in a pregnancy study. CDR3s include the opening cysteine and the closing phenylalanine or tryptophan. The D gene is left open where the match is weak. Size values are once, few and many counts, or a class for expanded clones, and some rows have none.

TRBJ1-5,few,-,TRBV7-2,CASSSRRQGLNQPQHF,TGTGCCAGCAGCTCACGTCGGCAGGGACTCAATCAGCCCCAGCATTTT
TRBJ2-1,-,TRBD2,TRBV28,CASSPLHSSGISYNEQFF,TGTGCCAGCAGTCCCCTCCACTCTAGCGGGATTTCCTACAATGAGCAGTTCTTC
TRBJ2-1,-,TRBD2,TRBV5-1,CASSLALAGGIFYNEQFF,TGCGCCAGCAGCTTGGCTCTAGCGGGAGGGATTTTTTACAATGAGCAGTTCTTC
TRBJ2-5,-,TRBD2,TRBV10-2,CASSDPGRGETQYF,TGCGCCAGCAGTGACCCCGGGCGGGGGGAGACCCAGTACTTC
TRBJ1-3,-,TRBD1,TRBV7-9,CASSRTSGQGRNTIYF,TGTGCCAGCAGCCGTACTTCGGGACAGGGAAGAAACACCATATATTTT
TRBJ1-6,-,-,TRBV19,CASRLEGRNNSPLHF,TGTGCCAGTAGGCTGGAGGGGCGTAATAATTCACCCCTCCACTTT
TRBJ2-2,-,TRBD1,TRBV6-6,CASSFGQGASGELFF,TGTGCCAGCAGTTTCGGACAGGGGGCCTCCGGGGAGCTGTTTTTT
TRBJ2-2,-,-,TRBV7-2,CASSVSLRSNTGELFF,TGTGCCAGCAGCGTTTCACTCCGGTCGAACACCGGGGAGCTGTTTTTT
TRBJ2-5,-,TRBD2,TRBV9,CASTPGLAGQETQYF,TGTGCCAGCACCCCGGGACTAGCGGGACAAGAGACCCAGTACTTC
TRBJ2-2,once,TRBD1,TRBV5-3,CARRRTGVSNTGELFF,TGTGCCAGAAGGCGGACAGGGGTTTCGAACACCGGGGAGCTGTTTTTT
TRBJ1-5,-,-,TRBV30,CAWSVQGGQPQHF,TGTGCCTGGAGTGTACAGGGCGGTCAGCCCCAGCATTTT
TRBJ1-1,-,TRBD1,TRBV9,CASSPRGEADTEAFF,TGTGCCAGCAGCCCCAGGGGGGAGGCGGACACTGAAGCTTTCTTT
TRBJ2-1,-,TRBD1,TRBV11-3,CASSLRGQGGINEQFF,TGTGCCAGCAGCTTAAGAGGACAGGGCGGTATCAATGAGCAGTTCTTC
TRBJ1-1,-,TRBD1,TRBV10-3,CATAGATGVRGMNTEAFF,TGTGCCACCGCCGGGGCAACAGGGGTAAGGGGCATGAACACTGAAGCTTTCTTT
TRBJ2-4,few,TRBD2,TRBV11-2,CASSWGLAGGGKNIQYF,TGTGCCAGCAGCTGGGGACTAGCGGGAGGAGGCAAAAACATTCAGTACTTC
TRBJ2-7,-,-,TRBV20-1,CSAPTSYEQYF,TGCAGTGCTCCAACTTCCTACGAGCAGTACTTC
TRBJ1-1,few,-,TRBV5-1,CASSLMKGSTEAFF,TGCGCCAGCAGCTTGATGAAGGGGTCCACTGAAGCTTTCTTT
TRBJ2-2,-,-,TRBV10-3,CAISESDRTGELFF,TGTGCCATCAGTGAGTCGGACAGAACCGGGGAGCTGTTTTTT
TRBJ1-1,-,TRBD1,TRBV15,CATSRATGTGGTEAFF,TGTGCCACCAGCAGAGCTACCGGGACAGGGGGCACTGAAGCTTTCTTT
TRBJ1-6,once,TRBD1,TRBV30,CAWNLQGEGSPLHF,TGTGCCTGGAACCTACAGGGGGAAGGTTCACCCCTCCACTTT
TRBJ1-1,-,-,TRBV6-6,CASSSQTNTEAFF,TGTGCCAGCAGTTCTCAGACTAACACTGAAGCTTTCTTT
TRBJ2-5,once,-,TRBV14,CASSQLTGAQYF,TGTGCCAGCAGCCAACTTACCGGGGCCCAGTACTTC
TRBJ2-6,-,-,TRBV6-1,CASSGRQVGSSGANVLTF,TGTGCCAGCAGTGGGCGACAGGTTGGATCTTCGGGGGCCAACGTCCTGACTTTC
TRBJ1-4,-,-,TRBV7-2,CASSRLPFEKLFF,TGTGCCAGCAGCCGACTACCATTTGAAAAACTGTTTTTT
TRBJ2-7,once,TRBD2,TRBV6-1,CASNTRAGTTYEQYF,TGTGCCAGCAACACCCGGGCAGGGACTACCTACGAGCAGTACTTC
TRBJ1-3,-,-,TRBV7-3,CASSSQGGNTIYF,TGTGCCAGCAGCTCTCAGGGAGGAAACACCATATATTTT
TRBJ1-1,-,-,TRBV6-5,CASSSFARSLGTEAFF,TGTGCCAGCAGTTCCTTCGCGCGGTCCCTAGGAACTGAAGCTTTCTTT
TRBJ2-7,-,TRBD2,TRBV19,CASSPRLAGAPRGYEQYF,TGTGCCAGTAGTCCACGACTAGCGGGAGCCCCGAGGGGTTACGAGCAGTACTTC
TRBJ1-2,-,TRBD1,TRBV30,CARLETGNYGYTF,TGTGCCCGCCTTGAGACAGGGAACTATGGCTACACCTTC
TRBJ1-1,-,-,TRBV23-1,CASRVQGQTNTEAFF,TGCGCCAGCAGAGTCCAGGGGCAGACGAACACTGAAGCTTTCTTT
TRBJ2-5,-,-,TRBV4-3,CASSQVNREGSTQYF,TGCGCCAGCAGCCAAGTAAATCGGGAAGGGAGTACCCAGTACTTC
TRBJ1-2,-,-,TRBV28,CASSRGSYGYTF,TGTGCCAGCAGCCGGGGGAGCTATGGCTACACCTTC
TRBJ1-1,-,TRBD1,TRBV25-1,CASSELGQGQAFF,TGTGCCAGCAGTGAATTGGGACAGGGACAAGCTTTCTTT
TRBJ1-1,-,-,TRBV7-3,CASSLVRDTEAFF,TGTGCCAGCAGCTTAGTTCGAGACACTGAAGCTTTCTTT
TRBJ2-5,-,-,TRBV6-5,CASSPIETQYF,TGTGCCAGTAGCCCAATAGAGACCCAGTACTTC
TRBJ2-5,few,-,TRBV19,CASSVDRNQETQYF,TGTGCCAGTAGTGTGGACAGAAACCAAGAGACCCAGTACTTC
TRBJ2-7,-,TRBD2,TRBV9,CASSPSGGASYEQYF,TGTGCCAGCAGCCCCAGCGGGGGGGCCTCCTACGAGCAGTACTTC
TRBJ2-7,-,-,TRBV5-6,CASSTRGVISYEQYF,TGTGCCAGCAGCACGAGAGGCGTCATCAGCTACGAGCAGTACTTC
TRBJ2-3,-,-,TRBV11-2,CASSFSGGPGYF,TGTGCCAGCAGCTTTTCGGGGGGCCCGGGGTATTTT
TRBJ2-7,-,-,TRBV10-3,CAISGKGQSQPYEQYF,TGTGCCATCAGTGGAAAGGGGCAGTCACAACCCTACGAGCAGTACTTC
TRBJ1-1,few,TRBD1,TRBV2,CASGQGAETEAFF,TGTGCCAGTGGACAGGGGGCTGAGACTGAAGCTTTCTTT
TRBJ2-3,once,-,TRBV5-1,CASRLQADTDTQYF,TGCGCCAGCAGGTTACAAGCGGACACAGATACGCAGTATTTT
TRBJ2-3,-,TRBD2,TRBV5-6,CASSGLPGLAGVTQYF,TGTGCCAGCAGCGGCCTCCCCGGACTAGCGGGAGTTACGCAGTATTTT
TRBJ2-1,-,TRBD2,TRBV9,CASSVGRGRDYNEQFF,TGTGCCAGCAGCGTAGGACGAGGGAGGGACTACAATGAGCAGTTCTTC
TRBJ1-3,-,-,TRBV28,CASRMGGASRNTIYF,TGTGCCAGCCGGATGGGGGGGGCGTCCAGAAACACCATATATTTT
TRBJ2-7,-,TRBD1,TRBV9,CASSPQGIYEQYF,TGTGCCAGCAGCCCACAGGGGATCTACGAGCAGTACTTC
TRBJ2-7,-,TRBD2,TRBV2,CASKASGSEQYF,TGTGCCAGCAAGGCTAGCGGGAGCGAGCAGTACTTC
TRBJ2-3,-,TRBD2,TRBV28,CASSFFGRGTDTQYF,TGTGCCAGCAGTTTTTTCGGGAGGGGCACAGATACGCAGTATTTT
TRBJ1-1,-,TRBD1,TRBV10-1,CASSDSNLHRGPTVNTEAFF,TGCGCCAGCAGCGATTCAAATTTACACAGGGGGCCGACCGTGAACACTGAAGCTTTCTTT
TRBJ2-3,-,-,TRBV2,CASQRTTDTQYF,TGTGCCAGCCAGCGGACCACAGATACGCAGTATTTT
TRBJ1-5,once,-,TRBV2,CASSREGRQPQHF,TGTGCCAGCAGCAGGGAAGGTCGACAGCCCCAGCATTTT
TRBJ2-2,-,TRBD2,TRBV5-1,CASSFGGTSGNTGELFF,TGCGCCAGCAGCTTCGGGGGGACTAGCGGGAACACCGGGGAGCTGTTTTTT
TRBJ1-2,-,-,TRBV11-2,CASSFFGGYTF,TGTGCCAGCAGCTTTTTCGGTGGCTACACCTTC
TRBJ2-3,-,TRBD2,TRBV27,CASSPRTSGYADTQYF,TGTGCCAGCAGTCCCCGGACTAGCGGCTACGCAGATACGCAGTATTTT